Shown below are 24 T cell receptor beta chains from a single sample sequenced in a study of Ad26.COV2.S vaccination and SARS-CoV-2 variants. Treatment denoted: 15 to 20 received Ad26.COV2.S at low or high dose, single or two shots; roughly five received placebo; per-sample allocation not given. Sampling took place 63 days after the first vaccine or placebo injection. Some clones are missing from TCRdb's copy, which holds only in-frame ones; the method was immunoSEQ multiplex PCR. The sample holds a few hundred thousand clones, roughly 87% seen once. The starting material was peripheral blood, obtained in a trial of Ad26.COV2.S vaccine versus placebo. The origin of the receptors is a person aged 18-60 years who received the Ad26.COV2.S COVID-19 vaccine or a placebo.

The genes are TRBV7-9 and TRBJ2-7; TRBD1 might be the D (5 bases). Germline-derived CDR1 and CDR2 are SEHNR and FQNEAQ (reference sequence). This CDR3 is built from 13 residues. Trimming stripped 6 bases from V and 5 bases from J, with 14 bases between. The DNA for the CDR3 is TGTGCCAGCAGGCAACCAGGGTTGCACGAGCAGTACTTC. This gives the protein CASRQPGLHEQYF.

This rearrangement joins TRBV4-2 to TRBJ1-2; a possible D gene is TRBD1 (5 bases). The ends were cut back, 0 bases at V and 4 bases at J, with 9 bases in the middle. This CDR3 has 14 residues. The germline V gene encodes CDR1 LGHNA and CDR2 YNFKEQ. CDR3 region: CASSQEGGFYGYTF. As DNA, the CDR3 is TGTGCCAGCAGCCAAGAGGGGGGATTCTATGGCTACACCTTC.

The chain employs TRBV21-1 and TRBJ1-5. TRBV21-1 is classified as a pseudogene. The CDR3 is 17 amino acids. Written as DNA, the CDR3 is TGTGCCAGCAGCAAAGTCCCCCTGAGAGGGCGGCCTCAGCCCCAGCATTTT. Amino acid sequence: CASSKVPLRGRPQPQHF.

This clone has more than one count but fewer than ten. This chain uses TRBV19 with TRBJ2-5; 13 bases are shared with TRBD2. This CDR3 region has 19 residues. Trimming removed 3 bases from V and 1 base from J; junction bases left unmatched: 11. Germline lookup yields CDR1 LNHDA and CDR2 SQIVND (reference sequence). Here the CDR3 reads CASSISAGTSGASQETQYF. CDR3 sequence (DNA): TGTGCCAGTAGTATCTCCGCCGGGACTAGCGGGGCATCCCAAGAGACCCAGTACTTC.

The rearrangement joins TRBV30 to TRBJ1-2; D gene uncertain. CDR3 length: 12 amino acids. Germline-derived CDR1 and CDR2 are GTSNPN and SVGIG (reference sequence). With 5 bases removed from V and 3 bases from J, the gap between germline ends came to 10 bases. The CDR3 loop is CAWDGGYYGYTF. Written as DNA, the CDR3 is TGTGCCTGGGATGGAGGGTACTATGGCTACACCTTC.

J is TRBJ2-7 and V is TRBV14; 7 bases map to TRBD1. Looked up from germline, CDR1 is SGHDN and CDR2 is FVKESK. The CDR3 is made up of 14 amino acids. V was pared by 2 bases and J by 2 bases, with 3 bases of the junction left unmatched. The CDR3 region is CASSQRTGTYEQYF. In DNA form, the CDR3 reads TGTGCCAGCAGCCAACGGACAGGTACCTACGAGCAGTACTTC. Filled out from reference TRBV14 and TRBJ2-7, the complete variable domain reads EAGVTQFPSHSVIEKGQTVTLRCDPISGHDNLYWYRRVMGKEIKFLLHFVKESKQDESGMPNNRFLAERTGGTYSTLKVQPAELEDSGVYFCASSQRTGTYEQYFGPGTRLTVT.

The V gene is TRBV7-9, the J gene TRBJ2-1; 11 bases are a match to TRBD2. The ends lost 6 bases at V and 6 bases at J; junction bases unmatched: 4. This CDR3 spans 14 amino acids. Germline CDR1 and CDR2: SEHNR and FQNEAQ (reference sequence). CDR3 DNA: TGTGCCAGCAGAGTACTAGCGGGGGCCAATGAGCAGTTCTTC. Translated, it gives CASRVLAGANEQFF.

The chain recombines TRBV18 with TRBJ2-3; D gene unclear. Trimming left V 1 base short and J 2 bases short, with 7 bases between. The germline V gene encodes CDR1 KGHSH and CDR2 LQKENI. This CDR3 comprises 14 residues. The CDR3 is CASSPQIYTDTQYF. The DNA of the CDR3 is TGTGCCAGCTCACCACAGATCTACACAGATACGCAGTATTTT.

This chain uses TRBV6-5 with TRBJ2-1; 11 bases fit TRBD1. Per the germline V gene, CDR1 is MNHEY and CDR2 is SVGAGI. The CDR3 is 16 residues long. V was clipped by 2 bases and J by 9 bases; unmatched bases: 9. The CDR3 DNA sequence: TGTGCCAGCAGTTACGCCGGGACAGGGGGTCAGAGTGAGCAGTTCTTC. This encodes CASSYAGTGGQSEQFF.

The chain combines TRBV30 with TRBJ2-3; D call uncertain. The germline CDR1 and CDR2 sequences are GTSNPN and SVGIG (reference sequence). The V gene lost 6 bases and the J gene lost 2 bases, with 6 bases spanning the gap. The CDR3 has 11 amino acids. CDR3 residues: CACETTDTQYF. CDR3 nucleotides: TGTGCCTGCGAAACCACAGATACGCAGTATTTT.

The V call is TRBV7-6, the J call TRBJ2-1, with D maybe TRBD2 (6 bases). V lost 5 bases and J 4 bases, leaving 12 bases between the germline ends. Germline CDR1 SGHVS, CDR2 FNYEAQ. This CDR3 has 14 amino acids. CDR3 nucleotide sequence: TGTGCCAGCAGCGGTACGGGGGAATACAATGAGCAGTTCTTC. This codes for CASSGTGEYNEQFF. The complete variable domain, with remaining parts taken from reference TRBV7-6 and TRBJ2-1, reads GAGVSQSPRYKVTKRGQDVALRCDPISGHVSLYWYRQALGQGPEFLTYFNYEAQQDKSGLPNDRFSAERPEGSISTLTIQRTEQRDSAMYRCASSGTGEYNEQFFGPGTRLTVL.

V usage is TRBV7-6 and J usage is TRBJ1-5, with a possible D match to TRBD1 (6 bases). Germline assignment: CDR1 SGHVS and CDR2 FNYEAQ. The CDR3 contains 17 residues. V was trimmed by 4 bases and J by 5 bases, leaving 21 bases between them. The CDR3 DNA follows: TGTGCCAGCAGCTGTGAAACAGGGATCCTATTTTATCAGCCCCAGCATTTT. It is translated as CASSCETGILFYQPQHF.

The sample holds a few counts of this clone. The chain joins TRBV12-3 or TRBV12-4 to TRBJ1-1; D is uncertain. The CDR3 sequence is 13 residues long. The ends were cut back, 6 bases at V and 7 bases at J, with 15 bases in the middle. CDR3 nucleotide sequence: TGTGCCAGCAGGCCCGGAGGGAATGGTGAAGCTTTCTTT. This gives the protein CASRPGGNGEAFF.

V gene TRBV6-6 combines with J gene TRBJ1-2, with 10 bases lining up with TRBD1. The CDR3 loop spans 13 amino acids. Trimming took 9 bases from V and 2 from J; bases not matched to a gene: 3. Germline CDR1 MNHNY, CDR2 SVGAGI (reference sequence). DNA of the CDR3: TGTGCCAGTCAGGACAGGGGGAACTATGGCTACACCTTC. This gives the protein CASQDRGNYGYTF.

The V and J genes are TRBV4-1 and TRBJ2-3; 13 bases agree with TRBD2. CDR3 length: 18 residues. V lost 4 bases and J lost 1; bases outside the gene matches: 8. Germline V CDR1 and CDR2: MGHRA, YSYEKL. This CDR3 reads CASSPFPGLAGGTDTQYF. CDR3 DNA: TGCGCCAGCAGCCCCTTCCCTGGACTAGCGGGGGGCACAGATACGCAGTATTTT.

This clone was counted once. The chain uses TRBV13 and TRBJ2-3; tentative D call: TRBD2 (6 bases). V gave up 0 bases and J gave up 4 bases, with 14 bases separating them. This CDR3 has 16 residues. Per the germline V gene, CDR1 is PRHDT and CDR2 is FYEKMQ (reference sequence). CDR3 nucleotides: TGTGCCAGCAGCTTAGGCCTAGGAGGGAGTCCAGATACGCAGTATTTT. This gives the protein CASSLGLGGSPDTQYF.

The gene calls are TRBV7-2 and TRBJ1-2, with 9 bases that match TRBD1. With 4 bases clipped from V and 6 bases from J, the junction kept 3 bases outside the gene matches. The CDR3 is 13 amino acids. Germline CDR1 SGHTA, CDR2 FQGNSA. The CDR3 sequence is CASSWTGEHGYTF. The CDR3 DNA reads TGTGCCAGCAGCTGGACAGGGGAGCATGGCTACACCTTC.

The genes are TRBV7-9 and TRBJ1-1; D is ambiguous. The length of the CDR3 is 14 residues. V was pared by 3 bases and J by 4 bases, with 12 bases between. The germline gives CDR1 SEHNR, CDR2 FQNEAQ (reference sequence). The CDR3 DNA sequence: TGTGCCAGCAGCTTCCTTCGCCAGTTCACTGAAGCTTTCTTT. It specifies CASSFLRQFTEAFF.

The gene calls are TRBV6-5 and TRBJ2-7; TRBD2 matches at 7 bases. The germline gives CDR1 MNHEY, CDR2 SVGAGI. V lost 6 bases and J lost 0; bases outside the gene matches: 8. This CDR3 has 15 residues. The DNA of the CDR3 is TGTGCCAGCAGGGGAGCGGGGTCCAGCTCCTACGAGCAGTACTTC. This translates into CASRGAGSSSYEQYF.

J is TRBJ2-1 and V is TRBV5-8, with D perhaps TRBD1 or TRBD2 (5 bases each). The length of the CDR3 is 14 residues. Germline V CDR1 and CDR2: SGHTS, YDEGEE. V lost 3 bases to trimming and J lost 9 bases, with 16 bases between them. The CDR3 reads CASSWGTIMVEQFF. The CDR3, as DNA: TGTGCCAGCAGCTGGGGGACCATCATGGTTGAGCAGTTCTTC.

In the case of this clone: Additional DNA sequences in this sample encode the identical CDR3. The chain combines TRBV18 with TRBJ1-5; 8 positions agree with TRBD1. The CDR3 runs 14 residues. After removal of 5 bases from V and 4 bases from J, the junction contained 4 bases not matched to a gene. From germline, CDR1 is KGHSH and CDR2 LQKENI. The CDR3 nucleotides are TGTGCCAGCTCATCCGGACAGGGAAATCAGCCCCAGCATTTT. Translation: CASSSGQGNQPQHF.

This clone was seen repeatedly, ten times or more. The chain links TRBV6-5 to TRBJ1-5; 9 nucleotides match TRBD1. The V gene end was trimmed by 5 bases and the J gene end by 6 bases; junction bases not matched to a gene: 8. From germline, CDR1 is MNHEY and CDR2 SVGAGI. CDR3 length: 15 amino acids. CDR3 coding DNA: TGTGCCAGCAGTCAGACAGGGGGAGGGGGTCAGCCCCAGCATTTT. Its protein is CASSQTGGGGQPQHF.

V and J are TRBV7-6 and TRBJ1-5; D call uncertain. There are 15 residues in the CDR3. The germline CDR1 and CDR2 sequences are SGHVS and FNYEAQ. Trimming pared 5 bases from V and 2 bases from J, leaving 13 bases between. The CDR3, as DNA: TGTGCCAGCAGCCGCACTCCGGGAGGCAATCAGCCCCAGCATTTT. Translation: CASSRTPGGNQPQHF. Full variable domain (outside the CDR3, taken from reference TRBV7-6 and TRBJ1-5): GAGVSQSPRYKVTKRGQDVALRCDPISGHVSLYWYRQALGQGPEFLTYFNYEAQQDKSGLPNDRFSAERPEGSISTLTIQRTEQRDSAMYRCASSRTPGGNQPQHFGDGTRLSIL.

This clone was counted a few times. This chain joins TRBV4-1 and TRBJ1-5; no definite D call. Trimming cost V 0 bases and J 3 bases, with 6 bases left between them. Germline V lookup: CDR1 MGHRA, CDR2 YSYEKL. CDR3 length equals 14 residues. The CDR3 reads CASSQDGYNQPQHF. The CDR3 nucleotides read TGCGCCAGCAGCCAAGACGGATACAATCAGCCCCAGCATTTT.